Below, 3 T cell receptor beta chains from the same sample are listed, as sequenced in a study of chemoradiotherapy in HPV16-positive cancers. Profiling relied on immunoSEQ multiplex PCR, and the TCRdb table lists in-frame clones only, not all of them. The table lists approximately 4,200 clones, approximately 84% of them singletons, with 15% to 20% in the top ten. The input for sequencing was tumor tissue, taken from a patient who underwent chemoradiotherapy. The receptors here all came from a human donor with HPV-associated anogenital cancer.

The chain combines TRBV7-3 with TRBJ2-1; 7 bases line up with TRBD2. V lost 2 bases, J lost 7 bases, and 5 bases stayed unmatched. The CDR3 loop spans 14 amino acids. Looked up from germline, CDR1 is SGHTA and CDR2 is FQGTGA. CDR3 region: CASSLHGRQNEQFF. Written as DNA, the CDR3 is TGTGCCAGCAGCTTACACGGGAGGCAGAATGAGCAGTTCTTC.

The V and J genes are TRBV19 and TRBJ2-6; the D gene is possibly TRBD2 (5 bases). Germline CDR1 is LNHDA and CDR2 is SQIVND (reference sequence). The V and J ends lost 4 bases and 0 bases respectively, with 10 bases between them. This CDR3 has 16 residues. The CDR3 protein is CASSTYRGSGANVLTF. The CDR3 bases are TGTGCCAGTAGTACCTATCGGGGCTCTGGGGCCAACGTCCTGACTTTC.

This clone has a single count. V and J are TRBV7-8 and TRBJ2-3, with 8 bases that match TRBD1. Germline V CDR1 and CDR2: SGHVS, FQNEAQ. The CDR3 is made up of 17 amino acids. V dropped 2 bases and J dropped 3; count of bases not matched to a gene: 10. CDR3 sequence (DNA): TGTGCCAGCAGCTTAACGCTCGGGACAGGCATAACAGATACGCAGTATTTT. This gives the protein CASSLTLGTGITDTQYF.